The 27 T cell receptor beta chains presented below share a single source sample, sequenced in a study of blood T cell repertoires in COVID-19. Clones were sequenced by immunoSEQ multiplex PCR, and TCRdb holds only the in-frame ones, with some missing. The repertoire includes over 35,000 clones, 70% to 90% of them detected once, and less than 35% sits in the top ten. The sample consisted of peripheral blood. These receptors all come from a woman aged 80 or over with COVID-19, enrolled during active disease.

This clone was seen a few times. The CDR3 region has the DNA TGCAGCGTTGACCCAGGGAACTATGGCTACACCTTC. Its protein product is CSVDPGNYGYTF. The chain recombines TRBV29-1 with TRBJ1-2; a weak D match, TRBD1 (5 bases). The V gene lost 3 bases and the J gene lost 2 bases, with 7 bases spanning the gap. Germline loops: CDR1 SQVTM, CDR2 ANQGSEA. The CDR3 is 12 residues long.

There are a few counts of this clone. The chain employs TRBV7-8 and TRBJ2-2; possibly TRBD1 for D (6 bases). The CDR3 loop spans 14 amino acids. Trimming removed 5 bases at V and 1 base at J, with 8 bases between. From germline, CDR1 is SGHVS and CDR2 FQNEAQ. CDR3: CASSVTGNTGELFF. For the CDR3, the DNA is TGTGCCAGCAGCGTGACAGGGAACACCGGGGAGCTGTTTTTT.

Worth noting for this clone: The same CDR3 can be traced to other DNA sequences in this sample. The chain couples TRBV5-4 to TRBJ1-5; 11 bases match TRBD1. Germline values: CDR1 SGHNT, CDR2 YYREEE (reference sequence). The V segment lost 4 bases and the J segment 4 bases; nucleotides outside the gene matches: 4. The CDR3 contains 15 residues. The CDR3 nucleotides are TGTGCCAGCAGCCCGGACAGGGGGCGGAATCAGCCCCAGCATTTT. Its protein is CASSPDRGRNQPQHF.

The J gene is TRBJ2-5, the V gene TRBV7-2; D possibly corresponds to TRBD1 (7 bases). This CDR3 is 17 amino acids long. Germline CDR1 reads SGHTA; CDR2 reads FQGNSA. V dropped 1 base and J dropped 1 base, with 16 bases sitting between them. In DNA, the CDR3 is TGTGCCAGCAGCTTAGATTATCCAGGGGGGTCCCAAGAGACCCAGTACTTC. Translating gives CASSLDYPGGSQETQYF.

The chain employs TRBV7-2 and TRBJ2-3; a weak D match, TRBD2 (5 bases). This CDR3 spans 16 amino acids. In germline, CDR1 is SGHTA, CDR2 FQGNSA. Trimming took off 0 bases at V and 3 bases at J, with 13 bases between the two ends. CDR3 coding DNA: TGTGCCAGCAGCTTAGCGCCACTAGGAGGAACAGATACGCAGTATTTT. This sequence encodes CASSLAPLGGTDTQYF.

This chain joins TRBV19 and TRBJ2-1; 10 bases fit TRBD2. The CDR3 runs to 15 residues. Per germline, CDR1 LNHDA and CDR2 SQIVND (reference sequence). V shed 4 bases, J shed 0 bases, and the junction held 0 bases outside the gene matches. The CDR3 sequence: CASSTSGSSYNEQFF. The CDR3 nucleotides are TGTGCCAGTAGTACTAGCGGGAGCTCCTACAATGAGCAGTTCTTC. Combining the CDR3 with reference TRBV19 and TRBJ2-1 gives the whole variable domain DGGITQSPKYLFRKEGQNVTLSCEQNLNHDAMYWYRQDPGQGLRLIYYSQIVNDFQKGDIAEGYSVSREKKESFPLTVTSAQKNPTAFYLCASSTSGSSYNEQFFGPGTRLTVL.

The chain carries TRBV24-1 and TRBJ2-3; D uncertain. Trimming took off 5 bases at V and 6 bases at J, with 14 bases between the two ends. The CDR3 runs to 14 residues. Germline lookup yields CDR1 KGHDR and CDR2 SFDVKD. CDR3 nucleotide sequence: TGTGCCACCAGTGCCGAGAATAGTCGCGATACGCAGTATTTT. It translates to CATSAENSRDTQYF.

The rearrangement uses TRBV2 and TRBJ1-2; TRBD1 is a possible D gene (5 bases). Germline assignment: CDR1 SNHLY and CDR2 FYNNEI. The CDR3 runs 14 residues. The ends were cut back, 10 bases at V and 6 bases at J, with 21 bases in the middle. The CDR3 loop reads CATLFRDFWDGYTF. Written as DNA, the CDR3 is TGTGCCACCCTATTCCGGGACTTCTGGGATGGCTACACCTTC.

The chain combines TRBV24-1 with TRBJ2-7; weak D call: TRBD1 (5 bases). V was trimmed by 4 bases and J by 0 bases, leaving 6 bases between them. Per germline, CDR1 KGHDR and CDR2 SFDVKD. This CDR3 has 13 residues. The CDR3 DNA reads TGTGCCACCAGTGACGGACACTCCTACGAGCAGTACTTC. It is translated as CATSDGHSYEQYF.

The chain recombines TRBV2 with TRBJ2-7, with TRBD1 as a possible D gene (6 bases). Germline V lookup: CDR1 SNHLY, CDR2 FYNNEI. V lost 8 bases and J lost 6, with 8 bases in between. This CDR3 region has 10 residues. This CDR3 is CASSTGEQYF. DNA for the CDR3: TGTGCCAGCTCGACAGGCGAGCAGTACTTC.

The genes are TRBV6-6 and TRBJ2-7; 9 bases map to TRBD1. The germline CDR1 and CDR2 sequences are MNHNY and SVGAGI (reference sequence). V dropped 2 bases and J dropped 5; count of bases not matched to a gene: 4. This CDR3 comprises 14 residues. The CDR3 is CASSYGTGIHEQYF. The CDR3 nucleotides are TGTGCCAGCAGTTACGGGACAGGGATCCACGAGCAGTACTTC.

This clone came up a few times. This chain uses TRBV11-2 with TRBJ2-3; 11 bases align to TRBD2. V shed 0 bases, J shed 7 bases, and the junction held 6 bases outside the gene matches. The CDR3 spans 16 residues. Per germline, CDR1 SGHAT and CDR2 FQNNGV. CDR3 loop: CASSLDLAGGGNTQYF. The CDR3 DNA reads as TGTGCCAGCAGCTTAGACCTAGCGGGGGGTGGAAATACGCAGTATTTT.

This clone was observed a handful of times. V is TRBV15 and J is TRBJ2-7; D gene unclear. V dropped 5 bases and J dropped 0 bases, with 8 bases sitting between them. Germline assignment: CDR1 LNHNV and CDR2 YYDKDF (reference sequence). CDR3 length equals 13 residues. CDR3 in DNA: TGTGCCACCAGCCGCGCTCACTCCTACGAGCAGTACTTC. Translation: CATSRAHSYEQYF.

The chain couples TRBV19 to TRBJ1-1; 12 bases match TRBD1. Trimming took 6 bases from V and 7 from J; bases not matched to a gene: 6. The V gene's germline CDR1 is LNHDA and CDR2 SQIVND (reference sequence). CDR3 length equals 14 residues. The CDR3 loop is CASRMGQGAGEAFF. The CDR3 DNA sequence: TGTGCCAGTAGGATGGGACAGGGGGCTGGTGAAGCTTTCTTT.

V gene TRBV2 combines with J gene TRBJ2-2; 9 nucleotides match TRBD2. CDR1 and CDR2 (germline): SNHLY, FYNNEI. This CDR3 contains 15 residues. J lost 8 bases, V lost 6 bases, and 10 bases had no gene match. CDR3 in amino acids: CASRATSGNPGELFF. CDR3 nucleotide sequence: TGTGCCAGCAGGGCGACTAGCGGTAATCCGGGGGAGCTGTTTTTT.

The gene calls are TRBV18 and TRBJ1-2; 11 bases agree with TRBD1. The trim removed 3 bases at V and 2 bases at J, leaving 2 bases unmatched. Germline CDR1 KGHSH, CDR2 LQKENI. The CDR3 runs 15 residues. The CDR3 DNA follows: TGTGCCAGCTCACCGGGGACAGGGGGAAACTATGGCTACACCTTC. It specifies CASSPGTGGNYGYTF.

This clone has only a few counts. V is TRBV5-6 and J is TRBJ1-1; D possibly corresponds to TRBD1 (5 bases). CDR1 and CDR2 (germline): SGHDT, YYEEEE. The CDR3 consists of 18 residues. The ends were cut back, 4 bases at V and 1 base at J, with 23 bases in the middle. CDR3 sequence reads: CASSPTVVGGTPNTEAFF. DNA for the CDR3: TGTGCCAGCAGCCCCACGGTCGTTGGAGGGACGCCGAACACTGAAGCTTTCTTT.

The rearrangement uses TRBV4-2 and TRBJ1-2; 7 bases are a match to TRBD1. The germline gives CDR1 LGHNA, CDR2 YNFKEQ. The junction had 5 bases not matched to a gene; V was cut back by 3 bases and J by 4 bases. The CDR3 sequence is 14 residues long. Here the CDR3 reads CASSHPGQIYGYTF. The CDR3 nucleotides read TGTGCCAGCAGCCACCCGGGACAGATCTATGGCTACACCTTC.

This clone was seen more than once but under ten times. The V call is TRBV9, the J call TRBJ1-2, with a weak D call TRBD1 (5 bases). The V end was cut by 0 bases, the J end by 0 bases, with 15 bases between. The CDR3 sequence is 17 residues long. The germline V gene encodes CDR1 SGDLS and CDR2 YYNGEE. As DNA, the CDR3 is TGTGCCAGCAGCGTAGGACATGGAGCGGGGGCTAACTATGGCTACACCTTC. Protein sequence: CASSVGHGAGANYGYTF. Drawing the rest from reference TRBV9 and TRBJ1-2, the complete variable domain is DSGVTQTPKHLITATGQRVTLRCSPRSGDLSVYWYQQSLDQGLQFLIQYYNGEERAKGNILERFSAQQFPDLHSELNLSSLELGDSALYFCASSVGHGAGANYGYTFGSGTRLTVV.

By its share, this clone is medium-sized. The rearrangement joins TRBV24-1 to TRBJ1-1, with D perhaps TRBD1 (5 bases). The CDR3 totals 12 residues. The V end was cut by 8 bases, the J end by 1 base, with 7 bases between. Looked up from germline, CDR1 is KGHDR and CDR2 is SFDVKD. CDR3 in DNA: TGTGCCACCACGGGGGGGAACACTGAAGCTTTCTTT. Translation: CATTGGNTEAFF.

This CDR3 is CASGRGASEKLFF. CDR3 DNA sequence: TGTGCCAGCGGGAGGGGAGCGAGTGAAAAACTGTTTTTT. The chain carries TRBV2 and TRBJ1-4, with D possibly TRBD1 on 5 matching bases. The V gene's germline CDR1 is SNHLY and CDR2 FYNNEI. V lost 8 bases to trimming and J lost 7 bases, with 14 bases between them. CDR3 size: 13 residues.

DNA of the CDR3: TGCGCCAGCAGGTTATTCACAGGGGCGGAGACCCAGTACTTC. It specifies CASRLFTGAETQYF. The chain is built from TRBV5-1 and TRBJ2-5; 7 nucleotides agree with TRBD1. The V gene's germline CDR1 is SGHRS and CDR2 YFSETQ. CDR3 length equals 14 residues. Germline trimming cut 5 bases from V and 5 bases from J; bases unmatched to any gene: 9.

This chain links TRBV5-4 with TRBJ2-5, with 7 bases lining up with TRBD1. The CDR3 totals 16 residues. CDR1 is SGHNT, CDR2 YYREEE, per germline (reference sequence). V trimming: 2 bases; J trimming: 4 bases; junction bases outside the gene matches: 11. CDR3 amino acids: CASSLNRGGAGETQYF. The DNA for the CDR3 is TGTGCCAGCAGCTTAAATAGAGGGGGCGCTGGAGAGACCCAGTACTTC.

This chain uses TRBV6-4 with TRBJ2-1, with TRBD2 identical over 9 bases. This CDR3 comprises 15 residues. The junction had 8 bases not matched to a gene; V was cut back by 3 bases and J by 8 bases. The germline CDR1 and CDR2 sequences are MRHNA and SNTAGT. As DNA, the CDR3 is TGTGCCAGCAGTGAGGGCGGGGGGGCCGCAGATGAGCAGTTCTTC. This sequence encodes CASSEGGGAADEQFF.

The chain joins TRBV5-1 to TRBJ1-1; D call uncertain. Germline V CDR1 and CDR2: SGHRS, YFSETQ. V shed 8 bases and J shed 5 bases, with 19 bases lying between them. The length of the CDR3 is 14 residues. The CDR3 protein is CASSNRRVKTEAFF. In DNA form, the CDR3 reads TGCGCCAGTAGCAATAGGAGGGTAAAGACTGAAGCTTTCTTT.

The V call is TRBV27, the J call TRBJ2-7, with 8 bases lining up with TRBD1. The CDR3 is made up of 16 amino acids. V gave up 2 bases and J gave up 5 bases; unmatched junction bases: 11. Germline values: CDR1 MNHEY, CDR2 SMNVEV (reference sequence). The CDR3: CASSLMVGRGQDEQYF. In nucleotides, the CDR3 is TGTGCCAGCAGTTTAATGGTGGGCAGGGGGCAGGACGAGCAGTACTTC.

V usage is TRBV5-1 and J usage is TRBJ2-1; 10 bases align to TRBD2. Germline lookup yields CDR1 SGHRS and CDR2 YFSETQ. The CDR3 is made up of 16 amino acids. Trimming took 4 bases from V and 7 from J; bases not matched to a gene: 11. The CDR3 spells CASSLGSSGGVNEQFF. CDR3 DNA sequence: TGCGCCAGCAGCCTTGGGTCCAGCGGGGGGGTTAATGAGCAGTTCTTC.